The present TCR beta chain was sequenced within a study of blood T cell repertoires in COVID-19. Generated by immunoSEQ multiplex PCR, the TCRdb table keeps only in-frame clones and is missing some. The sample yields around 300,000 clones, roughly 87% seen once. This clone was observed a single time. This clonotype was sampled from a man aged 18 to 29 with active or convalescent COVID-19. Sequencing was performed on peripheral blood.

The CDR3 here is CASSEALGGTPQHF. For the CDR3, the DNA is TGTGCCAGCAGTGAAGCGCTTGGGGGCACGCCCCAGCATTTT. This sequence joins TRBV2 and TRBJ1-5; D is possibly TRBD1 (6 bases). There are 14 residues in the CDR3. Germline V gives CDR1 SNHLY, CDR2 FYNNEI. Trimming left V 0 bases short and J 9 bases short, with 12 bases between.